This T cell receptor (beta chain) was sequenced for a study of beta chain features in type 1 diabetes. In the study overall: Cells sorted and examined across all samples totaled around 110,000,000.

By way of CD45RO/CCR7/CD25/CD127/CD95/CD27, the CD4+ regulatory, stem cell-like memory, central memory and naive cells were sorted. CDR1 is SGDLS, CDR2 YYNGEE, per germline. Trimming took off 1 base at V and 2 bases at J, with 9 bases between the two ends. This CDR3 spans 14 amino acids. On this clone itself: As yet, its antigen is unknown.

Study observations and caveats: TCRB CDR3s from Type 1 diabetes patients were moderately but significantly shorter in all four CD4+ subsets.

The isolated RNA, all of it, was reverse transcribed, so expressed TCRB transcripts were what got sequenced. TCRdb's table, derived via immunoSEQ multiplex PCR, lists solely in-frame clones and lacks some. Among under 850,000 clones listed, 13% were seen once. The clonotype originates from a man between 18 and 29 years old with type 1 diabetes. The chain carries TRBV9 and TRBJ1-2; no firm D call. The sequenced sample was naive CD4+ T cells from blood. In DNA form, the CDR3 reads TGTGCCAGCAGCGTATCGTGGCAGAACTATGGCTACACCTTC. Residues: CASSVSWQNYGYTF.